This entry concerns a single T cell receptor (beta chain). Indicated time point: 2015-2016 season, pre-vaccination. These data originate in a study of follicular helper T cells after annual influenza vaccination. Generated by immunoSEQ multiplex PCR, the TCRdb table keeps only in-frame clones and is missing some. Among about 5,600 clones, 65% to 85% were seen once, and the ten largest hold approximately 0.77%. CDR1 and CDR2 from the germline V gene are MNHEY and SVGAGI. With V trimmed by 4 bases and J by 4 bases, 6 bases remained unmatched. The CDR3 length is 14 residues. The chain employs TRBV6-5 and TRBJ1-2, with 7 positions matching TRBD1. This receptor was obtained from an adult who received the influenza vaccine. The material sequenced was CXCR5- memory CD4+ T cells sorted from blood, taken on the day of influenza vaccination. The CDR3 protein is CASSFFAGGYGYTF. The DNA for the CDR3 is TGTGCCAGCAGTTTTTTCGCAGGGGGCTATGGCTACACCTTC.